What follows is one TCR beta chain and its context. This clonotype was recorded many times. It has no known antigen specificity. Base quality data are lacking; no much larger clone is found one base away. These data originate in a study of T cells in Graves' hyperthyroidism and ophthalmopathy (dated by TCRdb to between 2018 and 2020). About the investigation overall: Peripheral blood samples were taken at the time of initial diagnosis, prior to any treatment. Prospective prediction of ophthalmopathy was tested in an independent validation cohort consisting of some 20 hyperthyroidism patients and over 15 patients who later progressed to ophthalmopathy. A discovery cohort of about a hundred patients, 43 with Graves' ophthalmopathy and approximately 55 with stable Graves' hyperthyroidism, was used to find distinguishing TCR V-J signatures. In roughly six Graves' hyperthyroidism patients, the study also compared T-cell repertoires from thyroid tissue with T-cell repertoires from blood. The paper describes TCR Vbeta CDR3 sequencing of 120 to 150 peripheral blood samples, made up of 43 ophthalmopathy patients, some 76 hyperthyroidism patients and around 17 progressor patients. The 100 discovery patients were divided at random into training and test sets in a 7:3 ratio. Following sampling, methimazole starting at 30 mg daily was given to hyperthyroidism patients, and high-dose intravenous methylprednisolone was given to ophthalmopathy patients.

Hyperthyroidism patients were newly diagnosed, with disease duration under 2 months, and aged 18 to 65 years. Patients with uncontrolled infections, other autoimmune diseases, pregnancy or lactation were excluded. Diagnoses relied on clinical symptoms, serum thyroxine and TRAb, thyroid ultrasound and orbital computed tomography. Blood from progressor patients was collected at the time of first diagnosis with hyperthyroidism, before any ophthalmopathy symptoms had appeared. Ficoll-Paque density gradient centrifugation was used to isolate PBMCs from approximately 11 ml of fresh peripheral blood. Progressor patients were initially diagnosed with Graves' hyperthyroidism and developed ophthalmopathy during follow-up. Total RNA was extracted using Trizol reagent, and RNA quality was assessed on an Agilent 2100 Bioanalyzer. The paper's findings and limits, for the study overall: No statistical method was used to set the sample size in advance, and investigators knew the group allocation. A 13 V-J signature model separated ophthalmopathy from stable hyperthyroidism, with about 90% sensitivity and about 81% specificity in cross-validation and 80%/75% in testing. Blood samples also contained most of the expanded thyroid clonotypes (frequency above 0.001), which suggests that blood repertoires may reflect thyroid immune responses. In validation, progression to ophthalmopathy was predicted by the model with nearly 71% sensitivity and 72% to 85% specificity, a median of approximately 6.5 months before onset.

The CDR3 measures 13 amino acids from cysteine to phenylalanine. Just CDR3 DNA is preserved here, 39 bases in frame from base 1. The germline V gene gives CDR1 as SGHTA and CDR2 as FQGNSA. Clipping removes 5 bases from V and 8 bases from J, with 8 as the unmatched junction base count. TCR beta CDR3 regions were amplified from RNA transcripts. The TCR CDR3 was subjected to a first round of RT-PCR using the HTBI primer set and the Qiagen OneStep RT-PCR kit. Libraries were constructed in a second round of multiplex PCR, after which size selection and purification were carried out. Sequencing of the libraries was done on an Illumina HiSeq2000 using paired-end 100 bp reads. From the authors' description of their analysis: SOAPnuke was used to process the raw data, with reads discarded if the reads contained adapters or uncalled bases, had a mean Phred below 15, or lacked an exact constant-primer or identifier match. High-quality paired reads were merged with COPE v1.2.5, and unique nucleotide sequences were defined as clonotypes. MiTCR v1.1 was used to align clonotypes to the IMGT TRBV, TRBD and TRBJ reference segments. The analysis included only V-J combinations with a frequency above 0.0001, which together covered approximately 99% of the repertoires. A TCS score was defined as the ratio of F50 (clonal expansion) to E x V (chaos), with BLOSUM62-based TCRdist applied between CDR3 peptides within each V-J. Welch's t-statistics and random forest reduced 500 to 650 V-J features to 13, which were used in a naive Bayes classifier (R e1071). TCRdb ran its own pipeline on the public reads, namely fastp trimming at Q25 and MiXCR clone calling, and kept in-frame beta chains. Entries are consolidated by CDR3 protein sequence, retaining the most common genes and DNA. These V and J calls originate from TCRdb's pipeline instead of the authors' own analysis. The sample table shows approximately 150,000 distinct CDR3 sequences, and 8% to 9.5% are seen once. Around 20% of the sample is taken by the ten largest.

The chain couples TRBV7-2 to TRBJ1-2; the central 7 bases match TRBD1. The sequenced sample consisted of blood. The TCR was taken from a woman aged 18-30 years with Graves' hyperthyroidism that later progressed to Graves' ophthalmopathy. This receptor carries the CDR3 CASSPGQIQGYTF. The DNA is as follows: TGTGCCAGCAGCCCGGGACAGATTCAGGGCTACACCTTC.